The clone carrying this T cell receptor (beta chain) was picked up many times. Its specificity is not known. These data come from a study of shared clonotypes between healthy human individuals. Findings of the study overall: An effect of sequencing depth on clonotype sharing among donors was expected. Between a handful of donors, naive CD4 clonotypes were shared at a level of approximately 5%. Against clonotypes common to all four donors, non-shared ones had lower generation probabilities.

Germline lookup yields CDR1 MNHEY and CDR2 SVGAGI. V lost 3 bases and J lost 7, with 16 bases in between. The CDR3 length is 14 residues. Naive-designated CD8 cells lacked CD45RO, were positively enriched for CCR7, and omitted terminally differentiated effector memory CD45RA+ cells. The table came from immunoSEQ multiplex PCR; TCRdb's copy has only in-frame clones and leaves some out. The repertoire consists of about 2.1 million clones, with roughly 95% occurring once and the leading ten covering more than 1.5%. This sequence joins TRBV6-5 and TRBJ2-7; D might be TRBD2 (6 bases). This receptor was taken from a man aged 18-30 years in good health. Some clones in this sample may be carry-over from other donors' samples. Specimen: naive CD8+ T cells from PBMCs. The CDR3 DNA reads as TGTGCCAGCAGTTATAGCGGTCCACCCAGGGAGCAGTACTTC. Its translation: CASSYSGPPREQYF.